The 18 T cell receptor beta chains below come from one sample, sequenced in a study of spatial heterogeneity in lung cancer. TCRdb analysed the 5' RACE reads with MiXCR anew, one entry per CDR3 protein. The sample holds about 36,000 distinct CDR3 sequences, around 5.5% seen once. Documented time point: sample taken at primary tumor resection. The sequenced material consisted of unsorted whole RNA from tumor, nontumor lung or frozen PBMC. Specimen: PBMCs, collected at surgery. These TCRs come from a female donor with early-stage non-small cell lung cancer.

The J gene is TRBJ2-5, the V gene TRBV9; unclear D gene. Trimming removed 3 bases at V and 1 base at J, with 7 bases between. CDR1 is SGDLS, CDR2 YYNGEE, per germline. The CDR3 runs to 13 residues. CDR3 protein: CASSAQVQETQYF. The CDR3 DNA sequence: TGTGCCAGCAGCGCCCAGGTCCAAGAGACCCAGTACTTC.

This clonotype was seen at least ten times. The gene calls are TRBV5-1 and TRBJ2-1; no firm D call. This CDR3 has 16 amino acids. V gave up 0 bases and J gave up 0 bases, with 10 bases separating them. CDR1 and CDR2 from the germline V gene are SGHRS and YFSETQ. CDR3 coding DNA: TGCGCCAGCAGCTTGGATCCGGTTGGCTCCTACAATGAGCAGTTCTTC. Encoded protein: CASSLDPVGSYNEQFF.

The table lists this clonotype with many counts. This rearrangement joins TRBV3-1 to TRBJ1-6; D remains ambiguous. V gave up 0 bases and J gave up 6 bases, with 6 bases separating them. The CDR3 is 14 residues long. Germline V lookup: CDR1 LGHDT, CDR2 YNNKEL (reference sequence). CDR3 protein: CASSQDTANSPLHF. The CDR3 region has the DNA TGTGCCAGCAGCCAAGATACAGCTAATTCACCCCTCCACTTT.

This clonotype was seen repeatedly, ten times or more. This chain uses TRBV6-2 or TRBV6-3 with TRBJ2-2; 8 bases are shared with TRBD2. CDR3 length: 19 amino acids. The junction had 23 bases not matched to a gene; V was cut back by 7 bases and J by 7 bases. Per germline, CDR1 MNHEY and CDR2 SVGEGT. CDR3 residues: CASTETPYFAGGENGELFF. The CDR3 DNA follows: TGTGCCAGCACCGAGACCCCCTACTTTGCGGGAGGTGAAAACGGGGAGCTGTTTTTT.

This clonotype was counted at least ten times. In DNA, the CDR3 is TGTGCCAGCAGTGAAGGTTATCTACGAGGGCAGTACTTC. Translating gives CASSEGYLRGQYF. The rearrangement joins TRBV6-1 to TRBJ2-7; no clear D. This CDR3 contains 13 residues. V gave up 1 base and J gave up 9 bases, with 13 bases separating them. Germline V gene data show CDR1 as MNHNS and CDR2 as SASEGT.

This clonotype was recorded at least ten times. The chain is built from TRBV20-1 and TRBJ2-5, with TRBD2 identical over 7 bases. CDR3 length: 14 amino acids. Germline trimming cut 1 base from V and 1 base from J; bases unmatched to any gene: 3. Germline CDR1 DFQATT, CDR2 SNEGSKA (reference sequence). CDR3 in DNA: TGCAGTGCTAGAGTGCTAGCGGTCCAAGAGACCCAGTACTTC. It encodes CSARVLAVQETQYF.

In its sample, this clonotype was seen many times. The genes are TRBV7-9 and TRBJ2-5, with a possible D match to TRBD2 (5 bases). Germline V lookup: CDR1 SEHNR, CDR2 FQNEAQ (reference sequence). With 5 bases removed from V and 4 bases from J, the gap between germline ends came to 20 bases. The CDR3 has 16 residues. The CDR3 protein is CASSPNLFLGGETQYF. The CDR3 DNA reads as TGTGCCAGCAGCCCCAACCTATTCCTAGGAGGAGAGACCCAGTACTTC.

This clonotype has a count of ten or more. The genes are TRBV9 and TRBJ2-2; D is ambiguous. CDR1 is SGDLS, CDR2 YYNGEE, per germline. Trimming shortened V by 0 bases and J by 4 bases, and 10 bases separated the two germline ends. The CDR3 has 15 amino acids. The CDR3 spells CASSVAFPGTGELFF. In DNA form, the CDR3 reads TGTGCCAGCAGCGTAGCTTTCCCGGGCACCGGGGAGCTGTTTTTT.

This clonotype was picked up one time. The chain links TRBV7-2 to TRBJ2-3, with 9 bases lining up with TRBD2. CDR1 and CDR2 from the germline V gene are SGHTA and FQGNSA. Trimming at V came to 1 base and at J to 3 bases, leaving 11 bases not matched to a gene. CDR3 size: 18 residues. Here the CDR3 DNA reads TGTGCCAGCAGCTTAGTGGCTACGATTAGCGGGAGTACAGATACGCAGTATTTT. Translated: CASSLVATISGSTDTQYF. Full variable domain (remainder filled in from reference TRBV7-2 and TRBJ2-3): GAGVSQSPSNKVTEKGKDVELRCDPISGHTALYWYRQSLGQGLEFLIYFQGNSAPDKSGLPSDRFSAERTGGSVSTLTIQRTQQEDSAVYLCASSLVATISGSTDTQYFGPGTRLTVL.

This clonotype is termed medium-sized. This chain links TRBV2 with TRBJ2-7; D assignment may be TRBD1 or TRBD2 (5 bases each). Germline values: CDR1 SNHLY, CDR2 FYNNEI. CDR3 length: 15 residues. V was clipped by 1 base and J by 2 bases, with 12 bases between them. CDR3 in DNA: TGTGCCAGCAGTGAAGAAGGGACGGGAACCTACGAGCAGTACTTC. Translation: CASSEEGTGTYEQYF. Full variable domain (rest looked up from reference TRBV2 and TRBJ2-7): EPEVTQTPSHQVTQMGQEVILRCVPISNHLYFYWYRQILGQKVEFLVSFYNNEISEKSEIFDDQFSVERPDGSNFTLKIRSTKLEDSAMYFCASSEEGTGTYEQYFGPGTRLTVT.

In its sample, this clonotype was seen a few times. The V gene is TRBV23-1, the J gene TRBJ2-7; 7 nucleotides agree with TRBD1. TRBV23-1 is recorded as an ORF, its role being uncertain. This CDR3 has 13 amino acids. Trimming took 3 bases from V and 6 from J; bases not matched to a gene: 5. The CDR3 DNA is TGCGCCAGCAGTCAGCACAGGGGCGGCGAGCAGTACTTC. Residues: CASSQHRGGEQYF.

The sample holds many counts of this clonotype. V is TRBV12-3 or TRBV12-4 and J is TRBJ1-1, with a weak D call TRBD1 (5 bases). The CDR3 has 14 amino acids. Trimming pared 6 bases from V and 8 bases from J, leaving 19 bases between. The DNA of the CDR3 is TGTGCCAGCAGGAGGGGCCATTCCTCCCTGGAAGCTTTCTTT. Its protein product is CASRRGHSSLEAFF.

This clonotype was observed many times. The V call is TRBV20-1, the J call TRBJ2-1; no clear D. The CDR3 contains 15 residues. CDR1 is DFQATT and CDR2 is SNEGSKA in the germline V gene (reference sequence). V was pared by 0 bases and J by 2 bases, with 11 bases between. CDR3 loop: CSARDPTVTYNEQFF. The DNA for the CDR3 is TGCAGTGCTAGAGATCCCACAGTGACCTACAATGAGCAGTTCTTC.

This clonotype was seen repeatedly, ten times or more. This chain uses TRBV5-1 with TRBJ2-2, with D perhaps matching TRBD1 or TRBD2 (5 bases each). The CDR3 spans 17 residues. Germline V gene data show CDR1 as SGHRS and CDR2 as YFSETQ. The V end was cut by 1 base, the J end by 1 base, with 14 bases between. CDR3 nucleotides: TGCGCCAGCAGCTTGAACCCCGGGACGGGGAACACCGGGGAGCTGTTTTTT. Translated, it gives CASSLNPGTGNTGELFF.

This clonotype came up many times. The V call is TRBV28, the J call TRBJ2-5, with D tentatively TRBD2 (6 bases). The CDR3 has 14 residues. Germline assignment: CDR1 MDHEN and CDR2 SYDVKM. Between the trimmed V and J ends, which lost 6 bases and 7 bases, there was a span of 18 bases. The CDR3 here is CASSPSGSRGTQYF. Written as DNA, the CDR3 is TGTGCCAGCAGCCCCTCCGGGAGTAGGGGGACCCAGTACTTC.

This chain connects TRBV5-1 to TRBJ1-5, with D possibly matching TRBD1 (5 bases). The CDR3 covers 13 residues. Trimming shortened V by 4 bases and J by 4 bases, and 9 bases separated the two germline ends. Germline loops: CDR1 SGHRS, CDR2 YFSETQ. The CDR3 DNA reads as TGCGCCAGCAGCCGCGACAGTAATCAGCCCCAGCATTTT. This encodes CASSRDSNQPQHF.

The chain is built from TRBV5-4 and TRBJ2-3; 8 bases are shared with TRBD1. V shed 3 bases, J shed 1 base, and the junction held 7 bases outside the gene matches. This CDR3 contains 16 residues. Germline V CDR1 and CDR2: SGHNT, YYREEE (reference sequence). The DNA of the CDR3 is TGTGCCAGCAGCTCCTGGACAGGGTTCGGCACAGATACGCAGTATTTT. This gives the protein CASSSWTGFGTDTQYF.

This clonotype was seen a few times. The chain employs TRBV29-1 and TRBJ2-3; the match to TRBD2 covers 12 bases. J was trimmed by 13 bases and V by 4 bases; bases with no gene match: 0. The germline gives CDR1 SQVTM, CDR2 ANQGSEA. The CDR3 spans 10 residues. CDR3 loop: CSVGTSGEYF. Here the CDR3 DNA reads TGCAGCGTTGGGACTAGCGGGGAGTATTTT.